The present T cell receptor (beta chain) was sequenced within a study of T cells in Graves' hyperthyroidism and ophthalmopathy. This clonotype was detected a few times. It was RNA transcripts that yielded the amplified TCR beta CDR3 regions. In the first-round RT-PCR of the TCR CDR3, the HTBI primer set was used. TCRdb used MiXCR to reprocess the multiplex PCR reads, holding one entry per CDR3 protein. The profile shows 490,000 or so distinct CDR3 sequences, 40% to 55% of them singletons. Diagnoses were made from clinical symptoms, serum measures (thyroxine and TRAb), thyroid ultrasound and orbital computed tomography. The CDR3 is 12 residues long. The V and J ends lost 1 base and 4 bases respectively, with 8 bases between them. Germline assignment: CDR1 SQVTM and CDR2 ANQGSEA.

The receptor's source is an adult woman with Graves' disease, either hyperthyroidism or ophthalmopathy (not recorded which). The sequencing sample was made of peripheral blood or thyroid tissue (not recorded which). The rearrangement joins TRBV29-1 to TRBJ2-7, with D tentatively TRBD1 (6 bases). CDR3 loop: CSVEVTGYEQYF. DNA for the CDR3: TGCAGCGTTGAAGTGACAGGATACGAGCAGTACTTC.